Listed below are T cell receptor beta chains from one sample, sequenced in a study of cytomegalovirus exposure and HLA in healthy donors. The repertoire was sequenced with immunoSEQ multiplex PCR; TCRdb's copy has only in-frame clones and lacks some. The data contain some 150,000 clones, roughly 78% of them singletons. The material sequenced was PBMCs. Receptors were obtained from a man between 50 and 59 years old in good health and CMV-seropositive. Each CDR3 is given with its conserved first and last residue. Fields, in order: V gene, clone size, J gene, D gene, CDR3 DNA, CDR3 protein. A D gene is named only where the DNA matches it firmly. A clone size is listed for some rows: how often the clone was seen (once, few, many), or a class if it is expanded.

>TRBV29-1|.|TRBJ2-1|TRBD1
TGCAGCTGTCAGGACAGGGGGCTCAGTAATGAGCAGTTCTTC
CSCQDRGLSNEQFF
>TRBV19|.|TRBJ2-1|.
TGTGCCAGTAGTGGGACTTTTCCCTACAATGAGCAGTTCTTC
CASSGTFPYNEQFF
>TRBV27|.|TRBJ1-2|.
TGTGCCAGCAGTCCCTTTACAGGGATTCTAAGCGGCTACACCTTC
CASSPFTGILSGYTF
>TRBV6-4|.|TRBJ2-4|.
TGTGCCATTACAGGGAGAGGAAACATTCAGTACTTC
CAITGRGNIQYF
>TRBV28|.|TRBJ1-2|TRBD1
TGTGCCAGCCTCACACCGGGACAGGGGTTTAGCTACACCTTC
CASLTPGQGFSYTF
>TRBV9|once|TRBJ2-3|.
TGTGCCAGCAGCGTAGCCGGTACGTCCACAGATACGCAGTATTTT
CASSVAGTSTDTQYF
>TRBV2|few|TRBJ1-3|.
TGTGCCAGCAGTCTCCAGGTCTCTGGAAACACCATATATTTT
CASSLQVSGNTIYF
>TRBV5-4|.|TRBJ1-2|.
TGTGCCAGCAGCTTGGAAAGAGCTAACTATGGCTACACCTTC
CASSLERANYGYTF
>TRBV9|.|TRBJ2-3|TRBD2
TGTGCCAGCAGCCTACTAGCGTTCCCCATGAGCACAGATACGCAGTATTTT
CASSLLAFPMSTDTQYF
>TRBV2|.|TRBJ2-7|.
TGTGCCAGCAGTGATACAGACTACGAGCAGTACTTC
CASSDTDYEQYF
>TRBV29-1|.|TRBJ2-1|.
TGCAGCGTTGCGGGGACGCGGGGCTCCTACAATGAGCAGTTCTTC
CSVAGTRGSYNEQFF
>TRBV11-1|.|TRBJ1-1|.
TGTGCCAGCAGCCCACCCCCCGGGACTGAAGCTTTCTTT
CASSPPPGTEAFF
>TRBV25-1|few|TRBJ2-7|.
TGTGCCAGCAGTGAGTCGCCCGCGTCCTACGAGCAGTACTTC
CASSESPASYEQYF
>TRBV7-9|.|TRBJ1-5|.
TGTGCCAGCAGCTTAGTTCGGAGGACCGACTATAGCAATCAGCCCCAGCATTTT
CASSLVRRTDYSNQPQHF
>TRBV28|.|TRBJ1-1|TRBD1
TGTGCCAGCAGTTCGCCGGGACAGGCGGAGACTGAAGCTTTCTTT
CASSSPGQAETEAFF
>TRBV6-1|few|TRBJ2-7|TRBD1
TGTGCCAGCAGGATACTGACAGGGGGCTATAACGAGCAGTACTTC
CASRILTGGYNEQYF
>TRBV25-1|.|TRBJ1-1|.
TGTGCCAGCAGTGCCACAATGAACACTGAAGCTTTCTTT
CASSATMNTEAFF
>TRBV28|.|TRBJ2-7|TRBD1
TGTGCCAGCAGTTTCTACTTCCGGGACAGGGGGAGCTACGAGCAGTACTTC
CASSFYFRDRGSYEQYF
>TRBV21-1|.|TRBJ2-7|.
TGTGCCAGCAGCAAAGATGAGCGGACGATGGGGGAGCAGTACTTC
CASSKDERTMGEQYF
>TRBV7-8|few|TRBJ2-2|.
TGTGCCCTCGGGGAAAGCACCGGGGAGCTGTTTTTT
CALGESTGELFF
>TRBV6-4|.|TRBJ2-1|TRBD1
TGTGCCAGCAGCCATCAGCCGGGACAGGGAGGGAATGAGCAGTTCTTC
CASSHQPGQGGNEQFF
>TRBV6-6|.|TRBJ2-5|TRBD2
TGTGCCAGCAGCCTACTAGCGGATCAAGAGACCCAGTACTTC
CASSLLADQETQYF
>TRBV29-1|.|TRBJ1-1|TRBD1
TGCAGCGCCGCACAGGGGAGCGGCACTGAAGCTTTCTTT
CSAAQGSGTEAFF
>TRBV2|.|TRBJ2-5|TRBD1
TGTGCCAGTAAATGGACAGGGGTGGAGACCCAGTACTTC
CASKWTGVETQYF